The 18 T cell receptor beta chains in this list originate from one sample, sequenced in a study of blood T cell repertoires in COVID-19. Only in-frame clones appear in the TCRdb table, and some are missing; sequencing was by immunoSEQ multiplex PCR. The data show over 150,000 clones, over 60% seen once. Sequenced sample: peripheral blood. The origin of the receptors is a woman aged 80 or over with acute or convalescent COVID-19.

The chain has TRBV4-3 and TRBJ1-5; D gene unclear. The CDR3 loop spans 13 amino acids. V lost 5 bases to trimming and J lost 5 bases, with 10 bases between them. Germline V gene lookup returns CDR1 LGHNA and CDR2 YSLEER. CDR3 sequence (DNA): TGCGCCAGCAGCTTTACACCCTATCAGCCCCAGCATTTT. It is translated as CASSFTPYQPQHF.

J is TRBJ2-7 and V is TRBV7-2; the D is unclear. CDR1 is SGHTA, CDR2 FQGNSA, per germline. V was shortened by 8 bases and J by 0 bases, with 11 bases between the two germline ends. This CDR3 region has 13 residues. The CDR3 sequence: CASSARSSYEQYF. The CDR3 nucleotides are TGTGCCAGCTCGGCGCGGAGCTCCTACGAGCAGTACTTC.

In its sample, this clone was seen a few times. Other DNA variants within this sample encode the same CDR3. V gene TRBV6-5 combines with J gene TRBJ2-7; 9 positions match TRBD2. With V trimmed by 3 bases and J by 0 bases, 0 bases remained unmatched. This CDR3 contains 14 residues. CDR1 and CDR2 from the germline V gene are MNHEY and SVGAGI. The CDR3 protein is CASSYSGSSYEQYF. The CDR3 DNA is TGTGCCAGCAGTTATAGCGGGAGCTCCTACGAGCAGTACTTC.

The V gene is TRBV21-1, the J gene TRBJ2-1; the table gives TRBD1 as D, unverified against the DNA. TRBV21-1 is noted as a pseudogene. The CDR3 is 16 residues long. As DNA, the CDR3 is TGTGCCAGCAGCAAACAGGACAAGGACTCCTACAATGAGCAGTTCTTC. Protein sequence: CASSKQDKDSYNEQFF.

This chain joins TRBV6-1 and TRBJ1-1, with D possibly matching TRBD1 (5 bases). Per germline, CDR1 MNHNS and CDR2 SASEGT. The germline V and J ends were trimmed by 2 bases and 11 bases, with 9 bases remaining between them. This CDR3 is 11 amino acids long. CDR3 nucleotides: TGTGCCAGCAGTGAACAGGGTGAGGCTTTCTTT. Translation: CASSEQGEAFF.

This clone was picked up a small number of times. The J gene is TRBJ1-5, the V gene TRBV6-2 or TRBV6-3; no definite D call. Per the germline V gene, CDR1 is MNHEY and CDR2 is SVGEGT. CDR3 length equals 14 residues. With 4 bases removed from V and 1 base from J, the gap between germline ends came to 8 bases. CDR3 loop: CASSFDGSNQPQHF. As DNA, the CDR3 is TGTGCCAGCAGTTTCGACGGGAGCAATCAGCCCCAGCATTTT.

This clone was seen a handful of times. The chain couples TRBV2 to TRBJ2-7, with D possibly matching TRBD2 (7 bases). This CDR3 has 16 residues. The germline V and J ends were trimmed by 3 bases and 6 bases, with 21 bases remaining between them. CDR1 SNHLY and CDR2 FYNNEI come from the germline V gene. The CDR3 DNA reads as TGTGCCAGCAGTGAGGGGGGGGCACTAGCTCTAGGCGAGCAGTACTTC. This codes for CASSEGGALALGEQYF.

The chain has TRBV5-5 and TRBJ1-1; D uncertain. The germline CDR1 and CDR2 sequences are SGHKS and YYEKEE (reference sequence). The length of the CDR3 is 13 residues. The ends were cut back, 1 base at V and 2 bases at J, with 6 bases in the middle. CDR3 in amino acids: CASSLNLNTEAFF. The CDR3 DNA is TGTGCCAGCAGCTTGAATCTTAACACTGAAGCTTTCTTT.

This clone was detected a few times. The DNA of the CDR3 is TGTGCCAGCAGTGGAGTCCGACAGGGGCTCCACTTT. It encodes CASSGVRQGLHF. The chain joins TRBV2 to TRBJ1-6; 8 nucleotides line up with TRBD1. CDR3 size: 12 residues. The germline V gene has CDR1 SNHLY and CDR2 FYNNEI. V was pared by 4 bases and J by 16 bases, with 6 bases of the junction left unmatched. The entire variable domain, with the rest obtained from reference TRBV2 and TRBJ1-6, is as follows: EPEVTQTPSHQVTQMGQEVILRCVPISNHLYFYWYRQILGQKVEFLVSFYNNEISEKSEIFDDQFSVERPDGSNFTLKIRSTKLEDSAMYFCASSGVRQGLHFGNGTRLTVT.

The rearrangement joins TRBV6-5 to TRBJ1-1, with a weak D call TRBD1 (5 bases). The CDR3 consists of 13 residues. V was shortened by 6 bases and J by 1 base, with 9 bases between the two germline ends. Germline-derived CDR1 and CDR2 are MNHEY and SVGAGI. CDR3 protein: CASSRQRNTEAFF. For the CDR3, the DNA is TGTGCCAGCAGCAGACAGAGGAACACTGAAGCTTTCTTT.

V and J are TRBV30 and TRBJ1-2; unclear D gene. Germline assignment: CDR1 GTSNPN and CDR2 SVGIG (reference sequence). V lost 2 bases and J lost 4, with 20 bases in between. This CDR3 comprises 16 residues. The CDR3 DNA is TGTGCCTGGAGTTTCGGACCGGACTGGCGGCTCTATGGCTACACCTTC. Its protein product is CAWSFGPDWRLYGYTF.

The chain couples TRBV28 to TRBJ2-7; 7 nucleotides match TRBD1. CDR3 length: 15 residues. Per germline, CDR1 MDHEN and CDR2 SYDVKM. J lost 0 bases, V lost 6 bases, and 8 bases had no gene match. CDR3 amino acids: CASSAGQESSYEQYF. CDR3 DNA sequence: TGTGCCAGCAGCGCAGGACAGGAATCCTCCTACGAGCAGTACTTC.

V gene TRBV7-2 combines with J gene TRBJ1-1; TRBD1 matches at 7 bases. CDR3 length equals 13 residues. The germline V gene has CDR1 SGHTA and CDR2 FQGNSA. Trimming cost V 3 bases and J 3 bases; bases outside gene matches: 1. Here the CDR3 DNA reads TGTGCCAGCAGCTTTCAGGGGGACACTGAAGCTTTCTTT. It codes for CASSFQGDTEAFF. Together with reference TRBV7-2 and TRBJ1-1, the CDR3 gives the full variable domain: GAGVSQSPSNKVTEKGKDVELRCDPISGHTALYWYRQSLGQGLEFLIYFQGNSAPDKSGLPSDRFSAERTGGSVSTLTIQRTQQEDSAVYLCASSFQGDTEAFFGQGTRLTVV.

The rearrangement uses TRBV12-3 or TRBV12-4 and TRBJ1-1; the D gene is possibly TRBD1 (5 bases). This CDR3 has 13 amino acids. Trimming took off 5 bases at V and 1 base at J, with 8 bases between the two ends. The CDR3 sequence is CASSRDWNTEAFF. DNA for the CDR3: TGTGCCAGCAGTAGGGACTGGAACACTGAAGCTTTCTTT.

The V call is TRBV12-3 or TRBV12-4, the J call TRBJ1-6; D is possibly TRBD1 (6 bases). V gave up 5 bases and J gave up 7 bases, with 9 bases separating them. This CDR3 has 13 amino acids. CDR3 in DNA: TGTGCCAGCAGTCAGGGGATCAATTCACCCCTCCACTTT. Translation gives CASSQGINSPLHF.

The J gene is TRBJ2-7, the V gene TRBV28; 9 positions agree with TRBD1. Germline CDR1 is MDHEN and CDR2 is SYDVKM. The CDR3 extends over 14 amino acids. V was clipped by 6 bases and J by 2 bases; unmatched bases: 5. CDR3 bases: TGTGCCAGCAGAACCGGGACAGGGACCTACGAGCAGTACTTC. Its translation: CASRTGTGTYEQYF.

This clone was detected once. The genes are TRBV29-1 and TRBJ1-1; no clear D gene. V lost 7 bases and J lost 0, with 12 bases in between. CDR3 length: 13 amino acids. The germline gives CDR1 SQVTM, CDR2 ANQGSEA. CDR3 DNA: TGCAGCGCCCAACAGAGCCTGAACACTGAAGCTTTCTTT. Protein product: CSAQQSLNTEAFF.

This clone has just one count. This sequence joins TRBV10-1 and TRBJ2-5; D uncertain. CDR1 WNHNN and CDR2 SYGVQD come from the germline V gene (reference sequence). V was cut by 0 bases and J by 1 base, with 6 bases left in between. There are 14 residues in the CDR3. The CDR3 protein is CASSESGAQETQYF. The CDR3 bases are TGCGCCAGCAGTGAGTCGGGCGCCCAAGAGACCCAGTACTTC.